This T cell receptor beta chain stems from a study of shared clonotypes between healthy human individuals. Sequencing used immunoSEQ multiplex PCR; TCRdb keeps in-frame clones, though not all of them. The sample shows roughly 500,000 clones, 90% to 97% of them seen only once. The CDR3 consists of 13 residues. Germline CDR1 and CDR2: SGHRS and YFSETQ. V was clipped by 4 bases and J by 8 bases, with 13 bases between them. This clone has a single count. The chain carries TRBV5-1 and TRBJ2-1; no clear D gene. The TCR comes from a woman aged 25 to 39 in good health. Source material: naive CD4+ T cells sorted from blood. Noted subset: CD45RA+ positively selected. For the CDR3, the DNA is TGCGCCAGCAGCCCGGCTGATCCGGATGAGCAGTTCTTC. It is translated as CASSPADPDEQFF.